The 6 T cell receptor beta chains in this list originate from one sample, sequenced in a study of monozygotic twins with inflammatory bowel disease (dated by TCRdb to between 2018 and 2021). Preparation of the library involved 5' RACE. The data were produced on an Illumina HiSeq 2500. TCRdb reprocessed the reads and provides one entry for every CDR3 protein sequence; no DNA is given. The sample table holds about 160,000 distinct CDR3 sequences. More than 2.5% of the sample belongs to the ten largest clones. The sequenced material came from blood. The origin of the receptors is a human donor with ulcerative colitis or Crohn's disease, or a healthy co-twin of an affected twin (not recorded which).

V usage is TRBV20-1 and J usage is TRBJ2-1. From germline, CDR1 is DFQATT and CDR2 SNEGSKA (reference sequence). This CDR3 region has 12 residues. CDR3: CSAMTPYNEQFF.

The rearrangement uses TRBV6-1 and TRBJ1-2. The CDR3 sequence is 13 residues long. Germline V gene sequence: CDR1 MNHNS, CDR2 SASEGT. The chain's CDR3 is CASTLTRDYGYTF.

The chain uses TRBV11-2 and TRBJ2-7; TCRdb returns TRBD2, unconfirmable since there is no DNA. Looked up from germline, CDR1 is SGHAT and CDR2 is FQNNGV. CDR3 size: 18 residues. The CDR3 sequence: CASSYTGTSGIPSYEQYF.

The CDR3 loop is CASSQGTGAPETYEQYF. The chain combines TRBV4-2 with TRBJ2-7; no DNA is available, so the TRBD1 call from TCRdb remains unchecked. The CDR3 spans 17 residues. In germline, CDR1 is LGHNA, CDR2 YNFKEQ.

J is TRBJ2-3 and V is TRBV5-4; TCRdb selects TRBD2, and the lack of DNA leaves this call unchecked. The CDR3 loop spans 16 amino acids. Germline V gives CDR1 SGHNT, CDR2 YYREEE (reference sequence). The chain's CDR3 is CASSRGTSESTDTQYF.

Here the CDR3 reads CASSWGETQYF. The rearrangement links TRBV11-2 to TRBJ2-5; TCRdb designates TRBD1, a call that cannot be tested without DNA. The CDR3 covers 11 residues. Germline V gene sequence: CDR1 SGHAT, CDR2 FQNNGV. The full variable domain, rest sourced from reference TRBV11-2 and TRBJ2-5, is EAGVAQSPRYKIIEKRQSVAFWCNPISGHATLYWYQQILGQGPKLLIQFQNNGVVDDSQLPKDRFSAERLKGVDSTLKIQPAKLEDSAVYLCASSWGETQYFGPGTRLLVL.